This T cell receptor (beta chain) was sequenced for a study of Tregs in tolerant kidney transplant recipients. Recipients received nonmyeloablative bone marrow transplants from related graft donors, with transient mixed chimerism. Unstimulated regulatory T cells (CD4+CD25+CD127-), CD4+CD25- non-regulatory cells, CD4 and CD8 cells were FACS-sorted from thawed PBMCs. On this clone itself: The read is 3 residues too short to cover the CDR3 end, so that end is filled in from the germline J gene.

Unmatched junction bases numbered 1, after V lost 2 bases and J lost 1 base. The CDR3 consists of 15 residues. The germline CDR1 and CDR2 sequences are SGDLS and YYNGEE. Profiled with immunoSEQ multiplex PCR; TCRdb holds only in-frame clones, not every one. The specimen's table records some 15,000 clones. The genes are TRBV9 and TRBJ2-2; 8 positions agree with TRBD2. The receptor was derived from a human patient who received a combined kidney and bone marrow transplant. The graft donor may have contributed some T cells. Sequenced material: CD4+ T cells from blood (PBMCs), taken 12 months after the transplant. The covered CDR3 bases are TGTGCCAGCAGCGTTCTAGCGGGGAACACCGGGGAG. Protein product: CASSVLAGNTGE. The complete CDR3 reads CASSVLAGNTGELFF.